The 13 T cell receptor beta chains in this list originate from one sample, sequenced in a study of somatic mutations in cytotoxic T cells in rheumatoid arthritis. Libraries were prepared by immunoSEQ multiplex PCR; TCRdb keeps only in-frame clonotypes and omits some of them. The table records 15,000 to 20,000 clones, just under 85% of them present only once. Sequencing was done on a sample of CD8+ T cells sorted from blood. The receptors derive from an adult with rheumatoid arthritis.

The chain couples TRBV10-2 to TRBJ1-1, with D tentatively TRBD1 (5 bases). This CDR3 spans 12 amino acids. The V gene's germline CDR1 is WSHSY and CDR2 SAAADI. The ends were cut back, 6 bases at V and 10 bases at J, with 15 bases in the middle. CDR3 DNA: TGCGCCAGCAGCGAGACAGCGCCGGGAGCTTTCTTT. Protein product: CASSETAPGAFF.

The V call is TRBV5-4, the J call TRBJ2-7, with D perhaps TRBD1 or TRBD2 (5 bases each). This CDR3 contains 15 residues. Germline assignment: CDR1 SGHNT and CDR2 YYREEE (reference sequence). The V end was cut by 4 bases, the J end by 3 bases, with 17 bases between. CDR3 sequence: CASSTDMGTDYEQYF. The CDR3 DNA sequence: TGTGCCAGCAGCACGGACATGGGGACGGACTACGAGCAGTACTTC. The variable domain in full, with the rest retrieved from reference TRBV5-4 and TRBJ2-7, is ETGVTQSPTHLIKTRGQQVTLRCSSQSGHNTVSWYQQALGQGPQFIFQYYREEENGRGNFPPRFSGLQFPNYSSELNVNALELDDSALYLCASSTDMGTDYEQYFGPGTRLTVT.

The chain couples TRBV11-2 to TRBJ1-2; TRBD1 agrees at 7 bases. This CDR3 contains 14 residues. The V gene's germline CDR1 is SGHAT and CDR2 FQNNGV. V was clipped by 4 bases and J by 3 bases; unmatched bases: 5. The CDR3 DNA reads TGTGCCAGCAGCTCGGCAGGGGGGGACTATGGCTACACCTTC. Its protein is CASSSAGGDYGYTF.

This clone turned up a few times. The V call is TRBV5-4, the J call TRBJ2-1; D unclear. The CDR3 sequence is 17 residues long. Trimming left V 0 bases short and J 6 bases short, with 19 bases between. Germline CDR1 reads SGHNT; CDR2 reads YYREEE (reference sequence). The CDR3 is CASSLVTVGYLGNEQFF. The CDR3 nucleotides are TGTGCCAGCAGCTTGGTGACGGTGGGGTACCTGGGCAATGAGCAGTTCTTC. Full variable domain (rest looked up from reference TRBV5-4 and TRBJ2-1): ETGVTQSPTHLIKTRGQQVTLRCSSQSGHNTVSWYQQALGQGPQFIFQYYREEENGRGNFPPRFSGLQFPNYSSELNVNALELDDSALYLCASSLVTVGYLGNEQFFGPGTRLTVL.

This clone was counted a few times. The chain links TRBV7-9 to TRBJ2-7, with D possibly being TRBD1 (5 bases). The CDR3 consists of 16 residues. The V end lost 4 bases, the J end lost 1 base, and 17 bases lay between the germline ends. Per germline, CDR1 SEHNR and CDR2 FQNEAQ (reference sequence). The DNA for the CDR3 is TGTGCCAGCAGCTCGACTCGGTTAGACAGTTCCTACGAGCAGTACTTC. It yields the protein CASSSTRLDSSYEQYF.

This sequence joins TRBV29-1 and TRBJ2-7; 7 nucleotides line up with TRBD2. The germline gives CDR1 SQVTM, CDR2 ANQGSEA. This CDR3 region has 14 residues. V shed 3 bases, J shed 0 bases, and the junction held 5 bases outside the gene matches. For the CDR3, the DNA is TGCAGCGTTGACGAAGGCGGGAGCTCCTACGAGCAGTACTTC. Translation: CSVDEGGSSYEQYF.

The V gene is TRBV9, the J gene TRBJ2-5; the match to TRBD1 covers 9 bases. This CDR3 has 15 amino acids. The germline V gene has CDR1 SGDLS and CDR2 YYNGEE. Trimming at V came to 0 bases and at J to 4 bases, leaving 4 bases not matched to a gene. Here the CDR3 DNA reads TGTGCCAGCAGCGTAGGCGACAGGGGGGTAGAGACCCAGTACTTC. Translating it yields CASSVGDRGVETQYF.

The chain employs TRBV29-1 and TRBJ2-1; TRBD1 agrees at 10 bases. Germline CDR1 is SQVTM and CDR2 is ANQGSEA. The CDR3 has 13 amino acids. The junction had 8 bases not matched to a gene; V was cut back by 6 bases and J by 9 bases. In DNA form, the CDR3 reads TGCAGCGTATCGGACAGGGGGATAAGTGAGCAGTTCTTC. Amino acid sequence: CSVSDRGISEQFF.

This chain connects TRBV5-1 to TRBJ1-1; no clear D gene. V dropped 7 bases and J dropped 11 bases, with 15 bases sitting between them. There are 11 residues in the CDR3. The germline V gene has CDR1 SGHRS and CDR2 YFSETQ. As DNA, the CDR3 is TGCGCCAGCTCGGGAACGACCGGTGCTTTCTTT. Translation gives CASSGTTGAFF.

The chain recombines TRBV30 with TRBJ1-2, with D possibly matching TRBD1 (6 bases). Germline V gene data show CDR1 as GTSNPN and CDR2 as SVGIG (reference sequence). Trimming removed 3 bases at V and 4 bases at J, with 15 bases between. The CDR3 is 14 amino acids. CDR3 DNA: TGTGCCTGGAGCAGGTCGACAGGATTCTATGGCTACACCTTC. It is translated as CAWSRSTGFYGYTF.

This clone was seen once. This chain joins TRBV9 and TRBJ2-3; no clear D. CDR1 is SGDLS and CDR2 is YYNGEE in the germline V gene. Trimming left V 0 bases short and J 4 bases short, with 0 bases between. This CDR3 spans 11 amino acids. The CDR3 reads CASSVADTQYF. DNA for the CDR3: TGTGCCAGCAGCGTAGCAGATACGCAGTATTTT. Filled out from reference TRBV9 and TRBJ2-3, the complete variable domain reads DSGVTQTPKHLITATGQRVTLRCSPRSGDLSVYWYQQSLDQGLQFLIQYYNGEERAKGNILERFSAQQFPDLHSELNLSSLELGDSALYFCASSVADTQYFGPGTRLTVL.

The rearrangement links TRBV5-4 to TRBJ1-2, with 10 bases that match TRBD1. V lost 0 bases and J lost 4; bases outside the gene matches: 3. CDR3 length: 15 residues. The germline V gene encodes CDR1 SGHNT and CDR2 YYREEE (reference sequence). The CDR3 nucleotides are TGTGCCAGCAGCTTGGGGACAGGGGGTTTCTATGGCTACACCTTC. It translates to CASSLGTGGFYGYTF.

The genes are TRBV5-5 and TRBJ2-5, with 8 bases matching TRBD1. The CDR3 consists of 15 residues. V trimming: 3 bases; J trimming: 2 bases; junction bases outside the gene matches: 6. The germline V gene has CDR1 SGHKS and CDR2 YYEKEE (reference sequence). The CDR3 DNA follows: TGTGCCAGCAGCTCACGGACAGGGCGGCAAGAGACCCAGTACTTC. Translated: CASSSRTGRQETQYF.